This T cell receptor beta chain was profiled in a study of response to subunit inactivated influenza vaccine listed by TCRdb under 2018. At the level of the whole study: Deep quantitative profiling of the T cell receptor repertoire was used in the study to follow responses to a trivalent subunit inactivated influenza vaccine. The full study reports these points: The authors proposed that each seasonal influenza vaccination may bring in only a limited number of new T cells.

This clonotype came up many times. Its cognate antigen has yet to be identified. Base qualities are not provided; no much larger clone lies one nucleotide away. Library preparation employed RT-PCR. This sample was sequenced with an Illumina HiSeq 2500. TCRdb cleaned the public reads at Q25 with fastp, built clones with MiXCR and kept in-frame beta chains. CDR3 protein duplicates are merged, each entry listing the most common genes and DNA. The sample records some 180,000 distinct CDR3 sequences, about 9.3% of which are singletons. The top ten clones comprise about a tenth of the sample. V is cut back by 1 base and J by 7 bases, with 4 bases in the junction unmatched. CDR1 is given as SGHTA and CDR2 as FQGNSA, both from the germline V gene. There are 15 amino acids in the CDR3, from cysteine to phenylalanine inclusive. Only the CDR3 region is kept as DNA, spanning 45 bases read in frame from base 1.

The sequence is built from TRBV7-2 and TRBJ2-1; 10 bases in the middle match TRBD2. This receptor was obtained from a man in his fifties who received an inactivated influenza vaccine. Donor details come from another sample of the same person, matched by shared clones. The source was non-naive T cells sorted from PBMCs, collected on the day of vaccination. The cell subset or site label, read with the paper, signifies: memory T cell fraction. The DNA reads as follows: TGTGCCAGCAGCTTAGATGGACTAGCGGTAAATGAGCAGTTCTTC. The resulting protein is CASSLDGLAVNEQFF. Extended through the reference TRBV7-2 and TRBJ2-1 proteins, this CDR3 yields the full variable domain: GAGVSQSPSNKVTEKGKDVELRCDPISGHTALYWYRQSLGQGLEFLIYFQGNSAPDKSGLPSDRFSAERTGGSVSTLTIQRTQQEDSAVYLCASSLDGLAVNEQFFGPGTRLTVL.